The entry below gives a single TCR beta chain sequence along with its context. The antigen remains undetermined. TCRdb keeps only in-frame clones here, not all; method: immunoSEQ multiplex PCR. The table lists approximately 15,000 clones, roughly 94% of them singletons. The source of the sample is a study of T cells after posttransplantation cyclophosphamide. The naive gate required viable CD3+CD4+ or CD3+CD8+ cells with CCR7+CD45RA+CD45RO-CD95-CD27+CD28+ phenotype. Whole-study results and caveats: Tissue-infiltrating T cells from skin or gut overlapped little with blood T cells. Donor-recipient repertoire similarity was low at 1-2 months, rising over year one.

The TCR comes from a woman in her fifties or sixties in good health and a related stem cell transplant donor. The sequenced material came from naive CD4+ T cells sorted from blood.

This CDR3 reads CASTPSDASTDTQYF. The CDR3 nucleotides are TGTGCCAGTACCCCAAGCGACGCTAGCACAGATACGCAGTATTTT. The chain uses TRBV19 and TRBJ2-3; no clear D. This CDR3 has 15 residues. CDR1 is LNHDA and CDR2 is SQIVND in the germline V gene (reference sequence). V was clipped by 7 bases and J by 0 bases, with 14 bases between them.